This T cell receptor beta chain originates from a study of control samples from healthy donors and cancer patients. This clone has only one observation. Germline CDR1 is SGDLS and CDR2 is YYNGEE. With 4 bases clipped from V and 4 bases from J, the junction kept 6 bases outside the gene matches. The CDR3 sequence is 14 residues long. The data were produced by immunoSEQ multiplex PCR, yet TCRdb's version contains in-frame clones alone and is incomplete. The table shows over 150,000 clones, with about 91% occurring only once. Sequences were obtained from blood. The TCR comes from a woman between 35 and 50 years old in good health. V gene TRBV9 combines with J gene TRBJ1-2, with 8 bases fitting TRBD1. CDR3 sequence reads: CASSTGTGGYGYTF. The CDR3 nucleotides read TGTGCCAGCAGCACCGGAACAGGGGGCTATGGCTACACCTTC.